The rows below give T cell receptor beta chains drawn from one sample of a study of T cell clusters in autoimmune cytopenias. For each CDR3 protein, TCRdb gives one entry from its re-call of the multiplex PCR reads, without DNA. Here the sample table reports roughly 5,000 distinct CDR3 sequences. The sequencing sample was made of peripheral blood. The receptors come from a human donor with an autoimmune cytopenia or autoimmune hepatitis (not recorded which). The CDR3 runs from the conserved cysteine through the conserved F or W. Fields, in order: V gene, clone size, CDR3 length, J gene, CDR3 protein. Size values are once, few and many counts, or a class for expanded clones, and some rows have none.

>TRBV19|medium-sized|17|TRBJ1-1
CASSLLRGQGLNTEAFF
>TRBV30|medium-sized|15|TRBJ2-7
CASSTGGLVRYEQYF
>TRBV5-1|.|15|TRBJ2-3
CASSFSGASTDTQYF
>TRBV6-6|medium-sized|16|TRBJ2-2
CASTPRAQGDTGELFF
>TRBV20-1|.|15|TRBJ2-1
CSVSVMTGRSNEQFF
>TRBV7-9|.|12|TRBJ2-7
CASSGRVHEQYF
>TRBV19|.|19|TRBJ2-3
CASSTAPPRVGDTEDTQYF
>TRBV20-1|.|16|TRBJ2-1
CSARDGGGRSYNEQFF
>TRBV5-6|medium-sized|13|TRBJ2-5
CASSFRGQETQYF
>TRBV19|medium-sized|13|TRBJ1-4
CASSAGQGAKLFF
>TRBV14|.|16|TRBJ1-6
CASSPKVQQHNSPLHF
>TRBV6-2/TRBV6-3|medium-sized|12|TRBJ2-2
CASNEGTGELFF
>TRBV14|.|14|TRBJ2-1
CASSQAPILNEQFF
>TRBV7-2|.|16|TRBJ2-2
CASSLVSSGSTGELFF
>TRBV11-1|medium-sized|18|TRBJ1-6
CASSEPTGLSSYNSPLHF
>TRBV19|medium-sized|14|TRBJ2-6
CATKSSSGANVLTF
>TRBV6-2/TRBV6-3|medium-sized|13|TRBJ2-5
CASSLAGRETQYF
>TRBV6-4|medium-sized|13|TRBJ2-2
CASSDPNTGELFF
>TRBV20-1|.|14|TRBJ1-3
CSANDGFSGNTIYF
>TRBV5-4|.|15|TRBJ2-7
CASSPPGLRLYEQYF
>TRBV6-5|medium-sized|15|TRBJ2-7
CASSYTTGLAYEQYF
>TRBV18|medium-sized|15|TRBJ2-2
CASSPRVRNTGELFF
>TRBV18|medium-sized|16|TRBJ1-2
CASSPLDRGRNYGYTF
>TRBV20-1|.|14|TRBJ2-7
CSATTGGASGEQYF
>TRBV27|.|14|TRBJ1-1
CASAPTTGRLEAFF
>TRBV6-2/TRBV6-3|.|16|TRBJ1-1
CASSQNGGGLNTEAFF
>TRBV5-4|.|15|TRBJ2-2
CATSHRGRGTGELFF
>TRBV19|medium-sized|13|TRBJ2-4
CASTRPGLGIQYF
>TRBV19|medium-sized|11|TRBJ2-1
CAGGSYNEQFF
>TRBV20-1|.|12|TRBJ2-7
CSAKYAGGEQYF
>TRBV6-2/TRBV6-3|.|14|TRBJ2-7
CASSYSGEAYEQYF
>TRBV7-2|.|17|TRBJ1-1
CASSLALGTGMNTEAFF
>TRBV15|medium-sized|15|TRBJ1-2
CATSRGRGSNYGYTF
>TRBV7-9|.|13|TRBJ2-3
CASSLPATDTQYF
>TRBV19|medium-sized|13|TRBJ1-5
CASSMVGGQPQHF